This entry lists 21 T cell receptor beta chains sequenced from one sample in a study of control samples from healthy donors and cancer patients. Produced via immunoSEQ multiplex PCR; TCRdb's table is partial and in-frame only. This sample carries about 150,000 clones, approximately 86% of them seen once, and the ten largest clones take over 1.5%. The source material was blood. The receptors were gathered from a man aged 18 to 30 in good health.

This clone was counted once. This chain connects TRBV5-5 to TRBJ2-7; TRBD1 agrees at 7 bases. Germline trimming cut 4 bases from V and 3 bases from J; bases unmatched to any gene: 10. CDR1 and CDR2 from the germline V gene are SGHKS and YYEKEE (reference sequence). This CDR3 comprises 15 residues. This chain's CDR3 is CASSPQPGQNYEQYF. The CDR3 DNA sequence: TGTGCCAGCAGCCCGCAACCGGGACAGAACTACGAGCAGTACTTC.

The V gene is TRBV30, the J gene TRBJ1-2, with a weak D call TRBD1 (5 bases). CDR1 is GTSNPN, CDR2 SVGIG, per germline (reference sequence). The CDR3 spans 14 residues. With 1 base removed from V and 6 bases from J, the gap between germline ends came to 15 bases. CDR3 coding DNA: TGTGCCTGGAGTGCCGCGGGGGGGTTGGATGGCTACACCTTC. Protein: CAWSAAGGLDGYTF.

The rearrangement uses TRBV5-6 and TRBJ1-6; D is perhaps TRBD1 (6 bases). The CDR3 is 15 residues long. V was trimmed by 3 bases and J by 5 bases, leaving 12 bases between them. Germline CDR1 SGHDT, CDR2 YYEEEE. The CDR3 region has the DNA TGTGCCAGCAGCTACCGGGACACACATAATTCACCCCTCCACTTT. This codes for CASSYRDTHNSPLHF. Full variable domain (missing parts from reference TRBV5-6 and TRBJ1-6): DAGVTQSPTHLIKTRGQQVTLRCSPKSGHDTVSWYQQALGQGPQFIFQYYEEEERQRGNFPDRFSGHQFPNYSSELNVNALLLGDSALYLCASSYRDTHNSPLHFGNGTRLTVT.

The chain couples TRBV7-8 to TRBJ1-1; 7 nucleotides match TRBD1. Losses at the gene ends were 5 bases for V and 5 bases for J; bases not matched to a gene: 8. The CDR3 has 14 amino acids. Germline CDR1 is SGHVS and CDR2 is FQNEAQ. CDR3 region: CASSLTGDDTEAFF. DNA of the CDR3: TGTGCCAGCAGCCTCACAGGGGACGATACTGAAGCTTTCTTT.

V is TRBV5-6 and J is TRBJ1-5, with D maybe TRBD1 (5 bases). CDR1 is SGHDT and CDR2 is YYEEEE in the germline V gene. The CDR3 runs to 14 residues. Trimming removed 4 bases at V and 7 bases at J, with 15 bases between. The CDR3 nucleotides read TGTGCCAGCAGCACCGCAGGGTACAACCAGCCCCAGCATTTT. It yields the protein CASSTAGYNQPQHF.

The J gene is TRBJ2-3, the V gene TRBV5-1; no firm D call. This CDR3 has 16 amino acids. V was pared by 0 bases and J by 2 bases, with 13 bases between. The germline gives CDR1 SGHRS, CDR2 YFSETQ. DNA for the CDR3: TGCGCCAGCAGCTTGGATGGATCCTCCTTCACAGATACGCAGTATTTT. This sequence encodes CASSLDGSSFTDTQYF.

This clone was picked up a small number of times. J is TRBJ1-2 and V is TRBV29-1; tentatively, D is TRBD1 (5 bases). The V end lost 4 bases, the J end lost 6 bases, and 15 bases lay between the germline ends. This CDR3 contains 13 residues. Per germline, CDR1 SQVTM and CDR2 ANQGSEA. In DNA, the CDR3 is TGCAGCGTTGTATCACGGGGGATTGATGGCTACACCTTC. Its translation is CSVVSRGIDGYTF.

This chain joins TRBV28 and TRBJ1-5; 11 bases line up with TRBD1. The CDR3 runs to 15 residues. After removal of 3 bases from V and 5 bases from J, the junction contained 3 bases not matched to a gene. Germline CDR1 and CDR2: MDHEN and SYDVKM. The CDR3 loop is CASSFGDRGYQPQHF. The CDR3 DNA reads TGTGCCAGCAGTTTCGGGGACAGGGGGTATCAGCCCCAGCATTTT.

This rearrangement joins TRBV5-1 to TRBJ2-7; D gene unclear. Germline CDR1 is SGHRS and CDR2 is YFSETQ. The CDR3 totals 16 residues. Trimming pared 0 bases from V and 2 bases from J, leaving 15 bases between. The CDR3 loop is CASSLATVAGAYEQYF. The DNA for the CDR3 is TGCGCCAGCAGCTTGGCCACGGTCGCCGGAGCCTACGAGCAGTACTTC.

This clone was seen just once. The chain carries TRBV15 and TRBJ2-7; D might be TRBD1 (5 bases). CDR1 and CDR2 from the germline V gene are LNHNV and YYDKDF (reference sequence). The CDR3 runs 14 residues. V was shortened by 5 bases and J by 6 bases, with 17 bases between the two germline ends. CDR3 sequence: CATSWGPIGTEQYF. The CDR3 nucleotides read TGTGCCACCAGCTGGGGCCCCATCGGAACCGAGCAGTACTTC.

The rearrangement uses TRBV5-6 and TRBJ1-3; TRBD1 might be the D (5 bases). The V end lost 3 bases, the J end lost 8 bases, and 15 bases lay between the germline ends. Germline V CDR1 and CDR2: SGHDT, YYEEEE. The CDR3 covers 14 residues. The CDR3 spells CASSYPGLTDTIYF. DNA for the CDR3: TGTGCCAGCAGCTACCCGGGACTTACGGACACCATATATTTT.

The V and J genes are TRBV7-3 and TRBJ1-1, with 7 bases lining up with TRBD1. V gave up 5 bases and J gave up 3 bases; unmatched junction bases: 3. Looked up from germline, CDR1 is SGHTA and CDR2 is FQGTGA. The CDR3 totals 13 residues. The CDR3 DNA reads TGTGCCAGCAGCGATACAGGGGACACTGAAGCTTTCTTT. Amino acid sequence: CASSDTGDTEAFF.

The chain combines TRBV5-1 with TRBJ2-7; maybe TRBD1 (6 bases). The CDR3 has 15 amino acids. V lost 0 bases and J 3 bases, leaving 13 bases between the germline ends. Germline CDR1 is SGHRS and CDR2 is YFSETQ. CDR3 residues: CASSLVPGQDYEQYF. CDR3 DNA: TGCGCCAGCAGCTTGGTCCCGGGACAAGACTACGAGCAGTACTTC.

This clone was picked up one time. V is TRBV2 and J is TRBJ1-2; 8 positions match TRBD1. Germline V CDR1 and CDR2: SNHLY, FYNNEI. Trimming took 4 bases from V and 7 from J; bases not matched to a gene: 5. CDR3 length: 13 residues. In nucleotides, the CDR3 is TGTGCCAGCAGTGGGGGACAGGCACGTGGCTACACCTTC. Its translation is CASSGGQARGYTF. The complete variable domain, with remaining parts taken from reference TRBV2 and TRBJ1-2, reads EPEVTQTPSHQVTQMGQEVILRCVPISNHLYFYWYRQILGQKVEFLVSFYNNEISEKSEIFDDQFSVERPDGSNFTLKIRSTKLEDSAMYFCASSGGQARGYTFGSGTRLTVV.

This clone was seen a single time. This sequence joins TRBV3-1 (or the pseudogene TRBV3-2) and TRBJ1-3, with no clear D. V was cut by 3 bases and J by 2 bases, with 11 bases left in between. The CDR3 covers 15 residues. Germline CDR1 LGHDT, CDR2 YNNKEL (reference sequence). This CDR3 is CASSQPKGTGNTIYF. As DNA, the CDR3 is TGTGCCAGCAGCCAGCCCAAAGGGACTGGAAACACCATATATTTT.

On this clone: This same CDR3 is encoded by further DNA sequences in the sample. The V call is TRBV28, the J call TRBJ2-1; TRBD2 matches 10 bases. Germline V gene lookup returns CDR1 MDHEN and CDR2 SYDVKM. The CDR3 is made up of 16 amino acids. Unmatched junction bases numbered 10, after V lost 4 bases and J lost 7 bases. The CDR3 loop is CASSSSSGGAGNEQFF. The CDR3 DNA is TGTGCCAGCAGTTCCTCGAGCGGGGGGGCCGGGAATGAGCAGTTCTTC.

Of note for this clone: This same CDR3 is encoded by further DNA sequences in the sample. V gene TRBV5-5 combines with J gene TRBJ2-7; 10 bases match TRBD1. Looked up from germline, CDR1 is SGHKS and CDR2 is YYEKEE (reference sequence). V shed 5 bases, J shed 4 bases, and the junction held 6 bases outside the gene matches. The CDR3 covers 14 residues. CDR3: CASSLGQGEYEQYF. CDR3 bases: TGTGCCAGCAGTCTAGGACAGGGGGAGTACGAGCAGTACTTC.

The chain recombines TRBV5-6 with TRBJ1-1; no clear D. CDR1 SGHDT and CDR2 YYEEEE come from the germline V gene. This CDR3 contains 16 residues. V lost 0 bases and J lost 3, with 15 bases in between. The DNA of the CDR3 is TGTGCCAGCAGCTTGGACGGGTACGGGGAACACACTGAAGCTTTCTTT. Protein sequence: CASSLDGYGEHTEAFF.

The count of this clone is one. One end of the junction varies from germline; a read error may be responsible. The chain couples TRBV6-2 or TRBV6-3 to TRBJ1-6; TRBD1 might be the D (5 bases). Germline-derived CDR1 and CDR2 are MNHEY and SVGEGT. The CDR3 extends over 15 amino acids. The chain's CDR3 is CASSYTGIRGSLLHF. CDR3 sequence (DNA): TGTGCCAGCAGTTACACAGGCATTAGAGGTTCACTCCTCCACTTT.

The gene calls are TRBV2 and TRBJ1-5; the D is unclear. With 6 bases removed from V and 2 bases from J, the gap between germline ends came to 8 bases. Germline V gene data show CDR1 as SNHLY and CDR2 as FYNNEI. This CDR3 is built from 13 residues. Here the CDR3 reads CASRGTGNQPQHF. The CDR3 nucleotides read TGTGCCAGCAGAGGTACGGGCAATCAGCCCCAGCATTTT.

The chain joins TRBV4-1 to TRBJ2-3; 11 nucleotides align to TRBD2. CDR1 and CDR2 from the germline V gene are MGHRA and YSYEKL. The CDR3 is 16 amino acids. V lost 1 base and J lost 5; bases outside the gene matches: 5. Written as DNA, the CDR3 is TGCGCCAGCAGCCAAGGGTTAGCGGGGGGGCAAGATACGCAGTATTTT. Its translation: CASSQGLAGGQDTQYF.